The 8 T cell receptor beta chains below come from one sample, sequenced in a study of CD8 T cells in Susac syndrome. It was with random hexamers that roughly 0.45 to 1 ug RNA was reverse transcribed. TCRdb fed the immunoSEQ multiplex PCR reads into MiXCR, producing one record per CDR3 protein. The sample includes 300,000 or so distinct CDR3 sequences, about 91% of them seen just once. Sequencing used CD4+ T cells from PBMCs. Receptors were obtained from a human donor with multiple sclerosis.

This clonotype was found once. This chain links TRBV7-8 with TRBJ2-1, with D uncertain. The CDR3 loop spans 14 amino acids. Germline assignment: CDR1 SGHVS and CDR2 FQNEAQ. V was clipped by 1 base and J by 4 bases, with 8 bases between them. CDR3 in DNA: TGTGCCAGCAGCTTAGAGGCGAGGTACAATGAGCAGTTCTTC. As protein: CASSLEARYNEQFF.

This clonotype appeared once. The CDR3 here is CSASPRGPQETQYF. In nucleotides, the CDR3 is TGCAGTGCTTCGCCTCGGGGACCCCAAGAGACCCAGTACTTC. V and J are TRBV20-1 and TRBJ2-5; tentatively, D is TRBD1 or TRBD2 (5 bases each). The V gene's germline CDR1 is DFQATT and CDR2 SNEGSKA (reference sequence). Trimming took off 5 bases at V and 1 base at J, with 14 bases between the two ends. The CDR3 spans 14 residues.

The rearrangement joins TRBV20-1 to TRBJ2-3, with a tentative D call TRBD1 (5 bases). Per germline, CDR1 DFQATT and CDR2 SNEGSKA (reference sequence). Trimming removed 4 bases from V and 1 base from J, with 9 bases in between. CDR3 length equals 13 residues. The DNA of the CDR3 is TGCAGTGCTACAGGGTCGGGCACAGATACGCAGTATTTT. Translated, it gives CSATGSGTDTQYF.

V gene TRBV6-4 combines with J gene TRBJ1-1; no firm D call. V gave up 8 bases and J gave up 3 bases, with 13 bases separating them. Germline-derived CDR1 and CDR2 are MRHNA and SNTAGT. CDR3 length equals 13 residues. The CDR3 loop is CASSQEWYTEAFF. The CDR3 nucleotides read TGTGCCAGCTCGCAGGAGTGGTACACTGAAGCTTTCTTT.

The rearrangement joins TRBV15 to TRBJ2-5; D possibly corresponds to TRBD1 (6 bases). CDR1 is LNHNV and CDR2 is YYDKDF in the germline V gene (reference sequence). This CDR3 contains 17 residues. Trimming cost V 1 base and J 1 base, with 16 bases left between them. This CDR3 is CATSRVKSGAFQETQYF. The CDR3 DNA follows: TGTGCCACCAGCAGAGTCAAGTCAGGGGCCTTCCAAGAGACCCAGTACTTC.

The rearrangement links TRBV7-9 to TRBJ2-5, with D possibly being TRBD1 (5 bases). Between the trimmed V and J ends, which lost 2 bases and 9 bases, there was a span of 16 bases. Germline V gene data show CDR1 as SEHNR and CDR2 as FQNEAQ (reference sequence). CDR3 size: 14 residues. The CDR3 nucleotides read TGTGCCAGCAGCTTACCGACATCCCTAGGGGCCCAGTACTTC. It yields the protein CASSLPTSLGAQYF. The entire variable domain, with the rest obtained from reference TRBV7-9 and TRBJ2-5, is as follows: DTGVSQNPRHKITKRGQNVTFRCDPISEHNRLYWYRQTLGQGPEFLTYFQNEAQLEKSRLLSDRFSAERPKGSFSTLEIQRTEQGDSAMYLCASSLPTSLGAQYFGPGTRLLVL.

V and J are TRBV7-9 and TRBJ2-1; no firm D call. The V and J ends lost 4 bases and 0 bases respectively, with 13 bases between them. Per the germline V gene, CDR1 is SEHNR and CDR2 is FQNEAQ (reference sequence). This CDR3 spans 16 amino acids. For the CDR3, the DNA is TGTGCCAGCAGCTCGATAGGGCTGCTCTCCTACAATGAGCAGTTCTTC. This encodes CASSSIGLLSYNEQFF.

CDR3 bases: TGTGCCAGCAGCGAGGGACTGGGATCCGCCGGGGAGCTGTTTTTT. Translation: CASSEGLGSAGELFF. The gene calls are TRBV9 and TRBJ2-2, with D maybe TRBD2 (6 bases). The length of the CDR3 is 15 residues. Germline lookup yields CDR1 SGDLS and CDR2 YYNGEE. V was clipped by 3 bases and J by 6 bases, with 15 bases between them. Drawing the rest from reference TRBV9 and TRBJ2-2, the complete variable domain is DSGVTQTPKHLITATGQRVTLRCSPRSGDLSVYWYQQSLDQGLQFLIQYYNGEERAKGNILERFSAQQFPDLHSELNLSSLELGDSALYFCASSEGLGSAGELFFGEGSRLTVL.